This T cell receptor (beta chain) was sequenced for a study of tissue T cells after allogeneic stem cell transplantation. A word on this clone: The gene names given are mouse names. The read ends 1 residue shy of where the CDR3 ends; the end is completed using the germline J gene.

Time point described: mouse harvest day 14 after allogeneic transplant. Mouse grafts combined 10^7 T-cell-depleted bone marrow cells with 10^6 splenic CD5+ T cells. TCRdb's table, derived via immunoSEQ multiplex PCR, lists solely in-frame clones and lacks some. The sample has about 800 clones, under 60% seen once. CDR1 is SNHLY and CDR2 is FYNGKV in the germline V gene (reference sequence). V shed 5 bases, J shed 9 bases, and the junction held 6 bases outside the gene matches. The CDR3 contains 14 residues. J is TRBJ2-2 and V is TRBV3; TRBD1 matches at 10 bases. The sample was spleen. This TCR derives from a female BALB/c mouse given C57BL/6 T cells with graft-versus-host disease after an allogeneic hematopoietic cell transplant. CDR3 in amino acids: CASSPRQGAWQLYF. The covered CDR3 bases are TGTGCCAGCAGCCCCCGACAGGGGGCCTGGCAGCTCTAC. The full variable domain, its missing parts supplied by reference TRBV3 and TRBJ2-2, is GPKVLQIPSHQIIDMGQMVTLNCDPVSNHLYFYWYKQILGQQMEFLVNFYNGKVMEKSKLFKDQFSVERPDGSYFTLKIQPTALEDSAVYFCASSPRQGAWQLYFGEGSKLTVL.